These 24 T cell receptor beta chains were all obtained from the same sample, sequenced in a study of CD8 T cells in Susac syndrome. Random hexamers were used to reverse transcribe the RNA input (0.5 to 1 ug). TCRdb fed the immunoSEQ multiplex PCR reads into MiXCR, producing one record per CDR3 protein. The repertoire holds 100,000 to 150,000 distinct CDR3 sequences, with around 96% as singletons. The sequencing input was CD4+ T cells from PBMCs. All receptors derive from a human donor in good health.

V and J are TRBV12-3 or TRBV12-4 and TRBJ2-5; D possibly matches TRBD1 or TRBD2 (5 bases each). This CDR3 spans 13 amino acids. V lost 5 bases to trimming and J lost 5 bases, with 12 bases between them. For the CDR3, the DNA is TGTGCCAGCAGTCCCGATGGGACGGAGACCCAGTACTTC. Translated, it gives CASSPDGTETQYF.

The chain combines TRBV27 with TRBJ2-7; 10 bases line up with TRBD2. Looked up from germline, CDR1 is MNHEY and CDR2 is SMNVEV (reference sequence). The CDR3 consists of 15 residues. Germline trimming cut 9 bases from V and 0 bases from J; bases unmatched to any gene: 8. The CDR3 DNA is TGTGCCAGTCTTTCTTGGACTAGCGGCTCCTACGAGCAGTACTTC. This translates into CASLSWTSGSYEQYF.

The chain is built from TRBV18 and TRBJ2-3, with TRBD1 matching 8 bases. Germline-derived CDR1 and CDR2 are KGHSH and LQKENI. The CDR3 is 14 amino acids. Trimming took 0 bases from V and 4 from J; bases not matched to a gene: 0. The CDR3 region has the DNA TGTGCCAGCTCACCACCGGGACAGGCAGATACGCAGTATTTT. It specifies CASSPPGQADTQYF.

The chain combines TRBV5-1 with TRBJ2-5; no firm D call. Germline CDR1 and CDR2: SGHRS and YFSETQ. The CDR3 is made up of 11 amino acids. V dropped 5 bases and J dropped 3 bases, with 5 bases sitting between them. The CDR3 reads CASREEETQYF. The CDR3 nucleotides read TGCGCCAGCAGAGAAGAAGAGACCCAGTACTTC.

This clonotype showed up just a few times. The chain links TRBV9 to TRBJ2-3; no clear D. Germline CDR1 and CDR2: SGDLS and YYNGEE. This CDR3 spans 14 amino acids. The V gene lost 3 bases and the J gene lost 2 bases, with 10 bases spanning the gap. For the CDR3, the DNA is TGTGCCAGCAGCGGGACCTCCTCCACAGATACGCAGTATTTT. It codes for CASSGTSSTDTQYF.

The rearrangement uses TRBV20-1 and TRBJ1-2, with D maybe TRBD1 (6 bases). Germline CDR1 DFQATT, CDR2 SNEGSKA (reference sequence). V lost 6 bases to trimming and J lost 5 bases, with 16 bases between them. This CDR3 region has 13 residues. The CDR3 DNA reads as TGCAGTGCGAACCCCGGGACACGGTATGGCTACACCTTC. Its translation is CSANPGTRYGYTF.

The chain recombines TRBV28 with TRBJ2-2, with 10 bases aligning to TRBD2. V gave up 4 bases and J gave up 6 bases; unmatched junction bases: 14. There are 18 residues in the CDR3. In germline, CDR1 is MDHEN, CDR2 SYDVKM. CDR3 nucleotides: TGTGCCAGCAGTTACCGATGGGGGGTTAGCGGGAGGCCCGGGGAGCTGTTTTTT. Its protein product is CASSYRWGVSGRPGELFF.

CDR3 in amino acids: CASSQMTLQETQYF. The DNA of the CDR3 is TGTGCCAGCAGCCAGATGACACTCCAAGAGACCCAGTACTTC. The chain carries TRBV3-1 and TRBJ2-5; no reliable D call. Germline CDR1 LGHDT, CDR2 YNNKEL (reference sequence). Trimming stripped 3 bases from V and 1 base from J, with 9 bases between. CDR3 length: 14 amino acids.

The CDR3 spells CSATAGLGANVLTF. CDR3 sequence (DNA): TGCAGTGCTACCGCGGGCTTAGGGGCCAACGTCCTGACTTTC. The chain carries TRBV20-1 and TRBJ2-6; D might be TRBD2 (5 bases). Looked up from germline, CDR1 is DFQATT and CDR2 is SNEGSKA (reference sequence). This CDR3 is built from 14 residues. V was shortened by 4 bases and J by 4 bases, with 11 bases between the two germline ends.

The CDR3 here is CASSYNRGGKTQYF. In DNA form, the CDR3 reads TGTGCCAGCAGCTACAACAGGGGCGGGAAGACCCAGTACTTC. The V gene is TRBV6-5, the J gene TRBJ2-5; a possible D gene is TRBD1 (7 bases). The CDR3 runs 14 residues. Germline V lookup: CDR1 MNHEY, CDR2 SVGAGI. V lost 6 bases and J lost 6, with 17 bases in between.

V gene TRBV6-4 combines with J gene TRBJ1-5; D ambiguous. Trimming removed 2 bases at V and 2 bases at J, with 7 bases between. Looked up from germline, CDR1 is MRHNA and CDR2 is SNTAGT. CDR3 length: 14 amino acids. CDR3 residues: CASSDGQGNQPQHF. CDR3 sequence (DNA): TGTGCCAGCAGTGACGGGCAGGGCAATCAGCCCCAGCATTTT.

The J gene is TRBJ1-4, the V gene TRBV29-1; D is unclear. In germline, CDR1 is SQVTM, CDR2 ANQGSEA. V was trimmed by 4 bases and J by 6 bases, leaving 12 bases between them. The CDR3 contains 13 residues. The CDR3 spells CSVVPAADEKLFF. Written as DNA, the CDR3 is TGCAGCGTTGTTCCGGCGGCGGATGAAAAACTGTTTTTT.

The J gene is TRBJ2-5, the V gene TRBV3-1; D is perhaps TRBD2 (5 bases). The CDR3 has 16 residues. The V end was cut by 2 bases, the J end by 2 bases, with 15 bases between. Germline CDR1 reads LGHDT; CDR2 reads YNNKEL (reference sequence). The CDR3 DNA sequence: TGTGCCAGCAGCCAACGTGGGAGCGGTTGGCAAGAGACCCAGTACTTC. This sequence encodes CASSQRGSGWQETQYF.

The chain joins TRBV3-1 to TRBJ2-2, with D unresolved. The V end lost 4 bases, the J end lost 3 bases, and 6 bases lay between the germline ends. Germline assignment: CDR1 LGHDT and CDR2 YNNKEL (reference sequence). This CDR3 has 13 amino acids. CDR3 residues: CASSPFYTGELFF. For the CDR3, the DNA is TGTGCCAGCAGCCCTTTTTACACCGGGGAGCTGTTTTTT.

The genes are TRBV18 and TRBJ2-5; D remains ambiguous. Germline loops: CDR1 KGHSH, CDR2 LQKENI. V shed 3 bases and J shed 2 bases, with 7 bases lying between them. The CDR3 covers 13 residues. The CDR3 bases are TGTGCCAGCTCACCTGCAGGACAAGAGACCCAGTACTTC. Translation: CASSPAGQETQYF. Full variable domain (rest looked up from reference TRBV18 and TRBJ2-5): NAGVMQNPRHLVRRRGQEARLRCSPMKGHSHVYWYRQLPEEGLKFMVYLQKENIIDESGMPKERFSAEFPKEGPSILRIQQVVRGDSAAYFCASSPAGQETQYFGPGTRLLVL.

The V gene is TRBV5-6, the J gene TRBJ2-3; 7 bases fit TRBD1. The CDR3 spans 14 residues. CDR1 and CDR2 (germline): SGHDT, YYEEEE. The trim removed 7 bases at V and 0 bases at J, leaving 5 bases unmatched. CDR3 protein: CASGDRTSTDTQYF. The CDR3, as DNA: TGTGCCAGCGGGGACAGAACTAGCACAGATACGCAGTATTTT. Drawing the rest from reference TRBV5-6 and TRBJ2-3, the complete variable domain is DAGVTQSPTHLIKTRGQQVTLRCSPKSGHDTVSWYQQALGQGPQFIFQYYEEEERQRGNFPDRFSGHQFPNYSSELNVNALLLGDSALYLCASGDRTSTDTQYFGPGTRLTVL.

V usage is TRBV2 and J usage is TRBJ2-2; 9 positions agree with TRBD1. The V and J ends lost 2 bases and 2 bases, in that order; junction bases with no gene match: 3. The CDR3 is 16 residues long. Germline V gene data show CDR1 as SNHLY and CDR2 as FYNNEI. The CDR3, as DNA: TGTGCCAGCAGTGAATCGGGACAGGGTAACACCGGGGAGCTGTTTTTT. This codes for CASSESGQGNTGELFF.

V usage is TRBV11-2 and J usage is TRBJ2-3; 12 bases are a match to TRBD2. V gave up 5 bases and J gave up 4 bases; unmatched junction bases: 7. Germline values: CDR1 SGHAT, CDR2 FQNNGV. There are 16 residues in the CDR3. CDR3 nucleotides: TGTGCCAGCAGCCCCCGACTAGCGGGAGTGGCAGATACGCAGTATTTT. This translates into CASSPRLAGVADTQYF.

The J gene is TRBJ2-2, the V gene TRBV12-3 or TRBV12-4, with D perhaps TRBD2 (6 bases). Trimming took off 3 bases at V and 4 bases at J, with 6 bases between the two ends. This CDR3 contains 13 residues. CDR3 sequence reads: CASSFGGTGELFF. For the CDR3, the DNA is TGTGCCAGCAGTTTCGGGGGCACCGGGGAGCTGTTTTTT.

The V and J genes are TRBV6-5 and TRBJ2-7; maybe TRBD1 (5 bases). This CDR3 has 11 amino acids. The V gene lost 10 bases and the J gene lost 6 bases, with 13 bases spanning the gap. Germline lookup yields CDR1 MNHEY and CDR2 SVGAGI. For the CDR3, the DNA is TGTGCCACCCAGGAAGGGGTCGAGCAGTACTTC. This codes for CATQEGVEQYF.

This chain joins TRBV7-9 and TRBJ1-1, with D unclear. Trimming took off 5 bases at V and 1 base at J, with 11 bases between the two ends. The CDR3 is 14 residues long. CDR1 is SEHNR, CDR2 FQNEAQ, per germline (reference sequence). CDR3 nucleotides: TGTGCCAGCAGCCATGACCGCTGGAACACTGAAGCTTTCTTT. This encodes CASSHDRWNTEAFF.

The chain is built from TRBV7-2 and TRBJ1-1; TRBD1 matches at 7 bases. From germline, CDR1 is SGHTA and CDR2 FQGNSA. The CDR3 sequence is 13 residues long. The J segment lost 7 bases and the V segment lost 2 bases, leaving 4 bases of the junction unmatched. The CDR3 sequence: CASSLTGVGEAFF. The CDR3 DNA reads TGTGCCAGCAGCTTAACAGGGGTAGGTGAAGCTTTCTTT. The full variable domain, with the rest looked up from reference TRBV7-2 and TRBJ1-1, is GAGVSQSPSNKVTEKGKDVELRCDPISGHTALYWYRQSLGQGLEFLIYFQGNSAPDKSGLPSDRFSAERTGGSVSTLTIQRTQQEDSAVYLCASSLTGVGEAFFGQGTRLTVV.

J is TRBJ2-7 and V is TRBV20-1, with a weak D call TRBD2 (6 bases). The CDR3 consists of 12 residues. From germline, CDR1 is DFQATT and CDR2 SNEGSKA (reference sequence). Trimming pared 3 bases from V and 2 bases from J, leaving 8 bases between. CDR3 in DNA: TGCAGTGCTAGCGGGAGACCCTACGAGCAGTACTTC. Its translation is CSASGRPYEQYF.

The CDR3 nucleotides read TGTGCCAGCAGCCAAGATCGGGGACAGGGGGCTTTCTACGAGCAGTACTTC. Its translation is CASSQDRGQGAFYEQYF. V gene TRBV3-1 combines with J gene TRBJ2-7; TRBD1 agrees at 12 bases. CDR1 and CDR2 (germline): LGHDT, YNNKEL (reference sequence). The V segment lost 0 bases and the J segment 3 bases; nucleotides outside the gene matches: 6. The CDR3 spans 17 residues.